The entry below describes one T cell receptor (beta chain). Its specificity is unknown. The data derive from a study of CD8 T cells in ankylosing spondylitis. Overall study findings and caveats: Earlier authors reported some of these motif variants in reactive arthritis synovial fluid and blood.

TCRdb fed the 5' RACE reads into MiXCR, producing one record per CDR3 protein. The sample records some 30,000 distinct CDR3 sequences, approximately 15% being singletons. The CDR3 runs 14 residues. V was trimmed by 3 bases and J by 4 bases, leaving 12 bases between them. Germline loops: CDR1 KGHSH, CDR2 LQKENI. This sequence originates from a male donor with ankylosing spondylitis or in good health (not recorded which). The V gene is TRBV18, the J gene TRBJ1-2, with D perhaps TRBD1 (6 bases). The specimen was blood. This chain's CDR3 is CASSPTGNSYGYTF. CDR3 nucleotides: TGTGCCAGCTCACCCACAGGGAATTCCTATGGCTACACCTTC.